This TCR beta chain was found in a study of shared clonotypes between healthy human individuals. The study's findings and limits: Collection of samples was limited to blood; tissue repertoires likely differ. Clonotypes which were not shared had lower generation probabilities than clonotypes that all four donors shared. Among the subsets, naive ones generally showed larger estimated richness than memory ones.

The CDR3 sequence is 16 residues long. Trimming pared 3 bases from V and 7 bases from J, leaving 19 bases between. Germline CDR1 is ENHRY and CDR2 is SYGVKD. About this clone itself: What it binds is unknown.

Each subset's genomic DNA was split evenly across several immunoSEQ plates. Sequenced by immunoSEQ multiplex PCR; TCRdb stores in-frame clones only, minus some. Of about 1.5 million clones listed, 95% to 99% are singletons. The TCR comes from a man aged 30-40 years in good health. The sample taken for sequencing was naive CD4+ T cells sorted from blood. This sample's subset: CD45RA+ positively selected. J is TRBJ2-4 and V is TRBV10-3; D call uncertain. CDR3 loop: CAISEDQPKPGNIQYF. CDR3 in DNA: TGTGCCATCAGTGAAGACCAACCGAAACCCGGGAACATTCAGTACTTC.